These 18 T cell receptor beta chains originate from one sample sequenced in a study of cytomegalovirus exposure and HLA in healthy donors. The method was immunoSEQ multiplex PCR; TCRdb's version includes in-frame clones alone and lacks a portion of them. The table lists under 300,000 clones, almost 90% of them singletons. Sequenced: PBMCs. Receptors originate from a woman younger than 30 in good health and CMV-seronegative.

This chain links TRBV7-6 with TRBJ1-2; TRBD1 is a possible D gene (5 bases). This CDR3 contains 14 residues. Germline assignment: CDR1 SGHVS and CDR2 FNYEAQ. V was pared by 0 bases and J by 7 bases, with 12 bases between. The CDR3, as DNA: TGTGCCAGCAGCTTAGCTTTGCCAGGGTTTGGCTACACCTTC. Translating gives CASSLALPGFGYTF.

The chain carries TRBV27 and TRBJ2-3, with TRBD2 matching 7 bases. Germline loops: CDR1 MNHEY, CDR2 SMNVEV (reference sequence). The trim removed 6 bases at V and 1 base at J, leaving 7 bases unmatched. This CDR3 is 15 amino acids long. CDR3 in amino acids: CASSQLAGGTDTQYF. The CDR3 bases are TGTGCCAGCAGCCAGCTGGCGGGGGGCACAGATACGCAGTATTTT.

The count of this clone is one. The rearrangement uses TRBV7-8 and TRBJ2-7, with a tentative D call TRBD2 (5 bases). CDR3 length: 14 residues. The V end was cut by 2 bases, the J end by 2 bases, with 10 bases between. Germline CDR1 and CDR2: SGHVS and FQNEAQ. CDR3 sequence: CASSLRGWAYEQYF. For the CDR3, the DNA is TGTGCCAGCAGCTTACGGGGTTGGGCCTACGAGCAGTACTTC. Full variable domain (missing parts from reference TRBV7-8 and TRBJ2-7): GAGVSQSPRYKVAKRGQDVALRCDPISGHVSLFWYQQALGQGPEFLTYFQNEAQLDKSGLPSDRFFAERPEGSVSTLKIQRTQQEDSAVYLCASSLRGWAYEQYFGPGTRLTVT.

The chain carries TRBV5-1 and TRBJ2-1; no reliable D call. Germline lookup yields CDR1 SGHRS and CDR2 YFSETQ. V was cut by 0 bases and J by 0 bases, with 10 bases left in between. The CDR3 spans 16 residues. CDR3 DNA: TGCGCCAGCAGCTTGGCCCTTTCGAGCTCCTACAATGAGCAGTTCTTC. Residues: CASSLALSSSYNEQFF.

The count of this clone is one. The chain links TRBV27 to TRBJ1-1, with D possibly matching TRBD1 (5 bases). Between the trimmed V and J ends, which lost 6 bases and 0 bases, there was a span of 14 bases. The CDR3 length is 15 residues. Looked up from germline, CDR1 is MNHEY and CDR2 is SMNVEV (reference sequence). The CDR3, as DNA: TGTGCCAGCAGCCGAGACAGAACTTTGAACACTGAAGCTTTCTTT. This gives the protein CASSRDRTLNTEAFF.

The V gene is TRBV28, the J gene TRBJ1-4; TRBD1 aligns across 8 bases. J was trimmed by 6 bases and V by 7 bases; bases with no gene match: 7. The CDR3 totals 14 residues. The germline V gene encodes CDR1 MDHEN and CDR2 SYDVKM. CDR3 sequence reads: CASTEDRVDEKLFF. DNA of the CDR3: TGTGCCAGCACCGAGGACAGGGTTGATGAAAAACTGTTTTTT. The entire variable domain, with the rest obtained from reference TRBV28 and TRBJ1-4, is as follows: DVKVTQSSRYLVKRTGEKVFLECVQDMDHENMFWYRQDPGLGLRLIYFSYDVKMKEKGDIPEGYSVSREKKERFSLILESASTNQTSMYLCASTEDRVDEKLFFGSGTQLSVL.

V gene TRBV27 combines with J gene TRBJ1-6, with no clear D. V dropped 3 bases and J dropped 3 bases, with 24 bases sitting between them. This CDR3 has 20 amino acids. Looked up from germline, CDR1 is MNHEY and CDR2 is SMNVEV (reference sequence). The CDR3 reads CASSFLSGSGPQVYNSPLHF. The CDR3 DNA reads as TGTGCCAGCAGTTTTTTATCTGGAAGCGGGCCCCAAGTCTATAATTCACCCCTCCACTTT.

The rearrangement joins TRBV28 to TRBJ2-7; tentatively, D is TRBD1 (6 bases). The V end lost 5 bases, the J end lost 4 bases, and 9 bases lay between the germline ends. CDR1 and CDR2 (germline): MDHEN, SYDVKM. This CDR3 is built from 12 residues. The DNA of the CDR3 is TGTGCCAGCAGTAGGGACAATTACGAGCAGTACGTC. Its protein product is CASSRDNYEQYV.

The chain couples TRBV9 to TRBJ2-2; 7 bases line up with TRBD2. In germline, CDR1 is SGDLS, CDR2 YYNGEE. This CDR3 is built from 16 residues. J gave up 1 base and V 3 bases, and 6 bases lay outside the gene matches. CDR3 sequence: CASSGLAGVNTGELFF. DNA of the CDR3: TGTGCCAGCAGCGGTCTGGCGGGGGTGAACACCGGGGAGCTGTTTTTT.

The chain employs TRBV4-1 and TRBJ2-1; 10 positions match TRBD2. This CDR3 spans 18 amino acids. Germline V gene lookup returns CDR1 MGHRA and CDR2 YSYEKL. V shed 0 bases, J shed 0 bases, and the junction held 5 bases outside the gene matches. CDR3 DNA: TGCGCCAGCAGCCAAGATATTAGCGGGGGGAGCTCCTACAATGAGCAGTTCTTC. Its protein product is CASSQDISGGSSYNEQFF.

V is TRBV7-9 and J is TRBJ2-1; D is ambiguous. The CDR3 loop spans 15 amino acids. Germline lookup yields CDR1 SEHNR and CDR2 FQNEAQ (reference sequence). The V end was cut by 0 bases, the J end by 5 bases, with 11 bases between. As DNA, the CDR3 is TGTGCCAGCAGCTTAGCCCAGTTTGTCGACAATGAGCAGTTCTTC. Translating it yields CASSLAQFVDNEQFF.

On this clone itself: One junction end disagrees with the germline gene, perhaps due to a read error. The CDR3 here is CASSLVKGGYNEQFF. The CDR3 DNA reads TGTGCTAGCAGCTTAGTCAAGGGGGGGTACAATGAGCAGTTCTTC. The genes are TRBV7-7 and TRBJ2-1, with D perhaps TRBD2 (7 bases). CDR3 length equals 15 residues. Germline-derived CDR1 and CDR2 are SSHAT and FNYEAQ (reference sequence).

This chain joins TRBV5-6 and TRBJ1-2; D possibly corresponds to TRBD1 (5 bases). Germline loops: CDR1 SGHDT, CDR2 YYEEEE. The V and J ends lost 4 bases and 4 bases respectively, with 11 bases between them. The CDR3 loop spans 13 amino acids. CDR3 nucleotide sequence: TGTGCCAGCAGCCAGACAGCATTCTATGGCTACACCTTC. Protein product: CASSQTAFYGYTF.

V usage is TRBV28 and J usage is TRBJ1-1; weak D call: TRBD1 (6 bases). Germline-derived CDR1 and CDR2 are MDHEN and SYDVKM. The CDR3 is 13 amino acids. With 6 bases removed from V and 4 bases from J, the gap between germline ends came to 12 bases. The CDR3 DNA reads TGTGCCAGCAGGGTGACAGGTCCCACTGAAGCTTTCTTT. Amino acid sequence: CASRVTGPTEAFF. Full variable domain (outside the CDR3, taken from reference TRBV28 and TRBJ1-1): DVKVTQSSRYLVKRTGEKVFLECVQDMDHENMFWYRQDPGLGLRLIYFSYDVKMKEKGDIPEGYSVSREKKERFSLILESASTNQTSMYLCASRVTGPTEAFFGQGTRLTVV.

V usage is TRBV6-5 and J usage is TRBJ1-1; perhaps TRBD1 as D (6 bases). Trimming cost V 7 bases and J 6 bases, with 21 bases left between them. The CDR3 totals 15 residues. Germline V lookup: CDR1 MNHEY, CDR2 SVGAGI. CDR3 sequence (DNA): TGTGCCAGCACAGATTTCGGACGGGGGGCTCCTGAAGCTTTCTTT. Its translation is CASTDFGRGAPEAFF.

The CDR3 DNA sequence: TGCGCCAGCAGCCAAGATCAGGCCAGGGCGGGGACTGAAGCTTTCTTT. This translates into CASSQDQARAGTEAFF. The chain uses TRBV4-3 and TRBJ1-1; a weak D match, TRBD1 (5 bases). Germline CDR1 is LGHNA and CDR2 is YSLEER. This CDR3 is built from 16 residues. The V end lost 0 bases, the J end lost 5 bases, and 16 bases lay between the germline ends.

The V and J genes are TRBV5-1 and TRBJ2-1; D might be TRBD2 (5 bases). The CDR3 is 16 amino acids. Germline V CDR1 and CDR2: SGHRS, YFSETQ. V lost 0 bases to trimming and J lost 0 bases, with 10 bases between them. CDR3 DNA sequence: TGCGCCAGCAGCTTGGGACCCCGGGACTCCTACAATGAGCAGTTCTTC. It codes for CASSLGPRDSYNEQFF.

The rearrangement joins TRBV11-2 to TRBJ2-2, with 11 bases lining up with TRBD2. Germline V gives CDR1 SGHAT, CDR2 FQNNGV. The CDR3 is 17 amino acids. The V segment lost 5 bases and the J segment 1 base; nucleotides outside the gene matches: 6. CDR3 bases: TGTGCCAGCAGCCCCCACCTAGCGGGGGGGAACACCGGGGAGCTGTTTTTT. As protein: CASSPHLAGGNTGELFF.